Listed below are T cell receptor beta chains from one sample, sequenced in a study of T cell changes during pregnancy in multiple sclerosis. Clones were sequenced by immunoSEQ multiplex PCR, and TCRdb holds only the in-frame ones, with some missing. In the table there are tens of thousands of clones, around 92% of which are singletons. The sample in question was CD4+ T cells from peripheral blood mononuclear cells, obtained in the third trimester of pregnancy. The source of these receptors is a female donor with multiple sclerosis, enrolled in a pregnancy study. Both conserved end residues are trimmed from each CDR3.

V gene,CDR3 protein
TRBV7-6,ASSLVAGFVYEQF
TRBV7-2,ASSLSKGYNEKLF
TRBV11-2,ASSLDGTPNQPQH
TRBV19,ASRGDRKDYNEQF
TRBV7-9,ASSPGLAGRTDTQY
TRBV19,ASSIQGKGYT
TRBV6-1,ASSLRWNTIY
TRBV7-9,ASSPPASGSPRQF
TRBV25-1,ASSRMGAGGSYNEQF
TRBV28,ASSLTGGGYT
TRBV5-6,ASSFPTVFNYGYT
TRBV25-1,ASSGFVGASGELF
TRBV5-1,ASSQDRVGQY
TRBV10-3,AISEGQGFYNEQF
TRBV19,ASSTSALSGRGDTQY
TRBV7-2,ASSQTGGEQY
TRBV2,ASTGQGGEKLF
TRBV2,ASSDSDRRREQF
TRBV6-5,ASFGGRLGEQY
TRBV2,ASREHGNYGYT
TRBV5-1,ASSLNFRDRKINEQF
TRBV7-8,ASSLEARTSGRLKGDTQY
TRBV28,ASSPLGGVEQY
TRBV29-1,SVEDRGRYEQY
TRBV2,ASSEEPYGYT
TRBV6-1,ASTQVRETQY
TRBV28,ASQSSGANVLT
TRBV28,ASRRQVRGNTIY
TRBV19,ASSMGQSGANVLT